The rows below give T cell receptor beta chains drawn from one sample of a study of identical twins. TCRdb used MiXCR to reprocess the 5' RACE reads, holding one entry per CDR3 protein. The table records 430,000 or so distinct CDR3 sequences, 24% of them present only once. This sample was also put to use in a study of T cells expressing NK-cell markers.

The source material was CD4+ T cells sorted from blood. Receptor source: a woman between 18 and 29 years old in good health. Both conserved end residues are part of each CDR3. A D gene is named only where the DNA matches it firmly. The size entry is marked missing in some rows and otherwise reads once, few, many or a size class.

V,J,size,D,CDR3,DNA
TRBV7-9,TRBJ2-5,.,.,CASSLPRGSGAETQYF,TGTGCCAGCAGCTTACCCCGGGGTAGCGGCGCGGAGACCCAGTACTTC
TRBV5-1,TRBJ1-2,few,.,CASSPGGGLTNYGYTF,TGCGCCAGCTCTCCCGGGGGGGGTCTCACTAACTATGGCTACACCTTC
TRBV7-9,TRBJ2-7,few,.,CASSIQSYEQYF,TGTGCCAGCAGCATCCAGTCCTACGAGCAGTACTTC
TRBV20-1,TRBJ1-2,.,.,CSAIGTGINYGYTF,TGCAGTGCTATAGGGACTGGGATTAACTATGGCTACACCTTC
TRBV20-1,TRBJ1-6,.,.,CSARDERQGRNSPLHF,TGCAGTGCTAGAGACGAGAGGCAGGGGCGTAATTCACCCCTCCACTTT
TRBV12-3/TRBV12-4,TRBJ2-1,.,.,CASSFFSLRFGSSYNEQFF,TGTGCCAGCAGTTTTTTTTCCTTAAGGTTCGGAAGCTCCTACAATGAGCAGTTCTTC
TRBV6-1,TRBJ2-1,.,TRBD2,CASSISGSKGFYNEQFF,TGTGCCAGCAGCATTAGCGGGAGCAAAGGCTTTTACAATGAGCAGTTCTTC
TRBV20-1,TRBJ2-7,.,TRBD2,CSARGSQGLAGEQYF,TGCAGTGCTAGAGGTAGCCAGGGACTAGCGGGCGAGCAGTACTTC
TRBV10-3,TRBJ2-5,.,.,CAIRDSRTQYF,TGTGCCATCAGGGACAGCAGAACCCAGTACTTC
TRBV6-1,TRBJ2-2,.,.,CASSEGRNTGELFF,TGTGCCAGCAGTGAAGGACGGAACACCGGGGAGCTGTTTTTT
TRBV2,TRBJ1-2,.,.,CASSGNGLYGYTF,TGTGCCAGCAGTGGGAACGGGCTTTATGGCTACACCTTC
TRBV29-1,TRBJ2-1,.,.,CSVGRTGRNNEQFF,TGCAGCGTTGGACGGACGGGTAGAAACAATGAGCAGTTCTTC